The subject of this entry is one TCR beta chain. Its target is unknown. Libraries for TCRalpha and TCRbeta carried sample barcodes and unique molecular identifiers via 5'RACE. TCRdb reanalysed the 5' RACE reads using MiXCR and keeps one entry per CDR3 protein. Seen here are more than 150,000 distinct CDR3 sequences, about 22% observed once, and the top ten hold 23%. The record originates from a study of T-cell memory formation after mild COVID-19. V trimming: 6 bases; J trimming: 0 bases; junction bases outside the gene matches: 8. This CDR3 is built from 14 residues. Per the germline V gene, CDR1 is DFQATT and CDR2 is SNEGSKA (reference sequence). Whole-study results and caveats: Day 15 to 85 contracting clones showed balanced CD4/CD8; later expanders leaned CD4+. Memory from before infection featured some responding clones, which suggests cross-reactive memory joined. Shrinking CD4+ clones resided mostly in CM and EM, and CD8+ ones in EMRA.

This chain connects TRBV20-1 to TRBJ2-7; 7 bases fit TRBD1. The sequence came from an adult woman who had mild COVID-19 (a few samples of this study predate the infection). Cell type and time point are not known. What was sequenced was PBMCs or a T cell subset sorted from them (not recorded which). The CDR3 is CSAEDRESSYEQYF. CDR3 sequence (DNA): TGCAGTGCAGAAGACAGGGAGAGCTCCTACGAGCAGTACTTC.